The clone carrying this T cell receptor beta chain was seen more than once but under ten times. Its antigen is currently unknown. This sample is part of a study of T cell repertoires in cytomegalovirus infection. Whole-study context: Based on public TCR beta signatures, there were indications of CMV infection and of a matching HLA type.

Trimming removed 6 bases from V and 4 bases from J; junction bases left unmatched: 8. The CDR3 sequence is 14 residues long. TCRdb redid the calling of the reads with MiXCR, one entry per CDR3 protein. The data contain around 240,000 distinct CDR3 sequences, approximately 22% of them singletons. Findings of the study overall: The study found HLA-C-restricted CMV-specific TCR beta clonotypes dominating the ex vivo response. Of the TCR beta families, the public ones yielded a cumulative frequency that identified carriers of CMV plus the relevant HLA.

This TCR came from a human donor in good health (CMV status not recorded). Some clones in this sample may be carry-over from other donors' samples. The rearrangement links TRBV12-3 or TRBV12-4 to TRBJ1-2; 7 nucleotides line up with TRBD1. The sequencing sample was made of CD8+ T cells from PBMCs. The CDR3 nucleotides are TGTGCCAGCAGGGCACAGGGGACGGGCTATGGCTACACCTTC. This encodes CASRAQGTGYGYTF.